The following is a TCR beta chain sequence with its context. The sample comes from a study of blood T cell repertoires in COVID-19. Turning to the study itself: There were acute and convalescent COVID-19 samples, and they came from the United States, Italy and Spain. PBMCs, B-cell-depleted T cells, or T cells provided the cDNA or gDNA that made up the material.

Under the authors' procedure: Scientists estimated how many nucleated cells there were by amplifying reference gene primers. Generated by immunoSEQ multiplex PCR, the TCRdb table keeps only in-frame clones and is missing some. V, J and clone size reflect that table, while D and trimming were determined from the DNA. The table shows around 300,000 clones, with over 80% occurring only once. The V end was cut by 1 base, the J end by 1 base, with 7 bases between. This CDR3 is 14 amino acids long. Germline V gives CDR1 MNHEY, CDR2 SVGAGI. The origin of this receptor is a woman aged 40 to 55 with acute or convalescent COVID-19. The V call is TRBV6-5, the J call TRBJ2-5, with D possibly being TRBD1 (5 bases). Sequenced: peripheral blood. The CDR3 spells CASSYLGVQETQYF. As DNA, the CDR3 is TGTGCCAGCAGTTACTTAGGGGTCCAAGAGACCCAGTACTTC.